This entry describes one T cell receptor (beta chain). Its specificity is not known. The data derive from a study of CXCR3-negative and CXCR3-positive naive CD8 T cells. Study-level findings and limits: Both of the naive subsets showed about the same high diversity, but memory CD8+ cells had much less. CXCR3-expressing naive cells carried TRB CDR3s more hydrophobic than those of CXCR3-negative naive cells.

UMI-labeled TRB cDNA libraries were prepared by 5' RACE. TCRdb re-called the 5' RACE reads; one entry per CDR3 protein, DNA not given. The sample table includes tens of thousands of distinct CDR3 sequences. Naive CD8+ T cells showed CD45RO-CCR7+CD27+CD95-. Germline lookup yields CDR1 MNHEY and CDR2 SVGEGT. The CDR3 totals 14 residues. The sequenced material came from naive CXCR3+ CD8+ T cells from blood. Subset defined: CD45RO-CCR7+CD27+CD95- naive CD8+ T cells expressing CXCR3 (TNR3+). This rearrangement joins TRBV6-2 or TRBV6-3 to TRBJ2-1; checking the TCRdb D call of TRBD1 is not possible without DNA. This clonotype was obtained from a human donor in good health. Some clones in this sample may be carry-over from other donors' samples. CDR3 protein: CASCRTSGADEQFF.